This TCR beta chain was profiled in a study of blood T cell repertoires in COVID-19. Profiling relied on immunoSEQ multiplex PCR, and the TCRdb table lists in-frame clones only, not all of them. The repertoire has roughly 330,000 clones, around nine tenths of them found once; the top ten carry about 6%. Each participant's cohort was designated according to participant-reported clinical history. In germline, CDR1 is SNHLY, CDR2 FYNNEI. The CDR3 spans 13 residues. V gave up 10 bases and J gave up 3 bases; unmatched junction bases: 7. The chain uses TRBV2 and TRBJ1-2, with TRBD1 identical over 8 bases. Sequences were obtained from PBMCs or T cells enriched from blood (not recorded which). The TCR comes from a woman in her twenties or thirties who had recovered from COVID-19. CDR3 sequence (DNA): TGTGCCACCGTCCGGACAGGGTACTATGGCTACACCTTC. Translating it yields CATVRTGYYGYTF. The full variable domain, completed using reference TRBV2 and TRBJ1-2, is EPEVTQTPSHQVTQMGQEVILRCVPISNHLYFYWYRQILGQKVEFLVSFYNNEISEKSEIFDDQFSVERPDGSNFTLKIRSTKLEDSAMYFCATVRTGYYGYTFGSGTRLTVV.